A single T cell receptor (beta chain) is shown here with its context. Per germline, CDR1 SGDLS and CDR2 YYNGEE. This CDR3 is built from 15 residues. J gave up 4 bases and V 0 bases, and 1 base lay outside the gene matches. This specimen belongs to a study of cytomegalovirus exposure and HLA in healthy donors. Unrecorded immune exposure was likely among donors, who were nominally healthy when sampled. The PCR made use of 60 Vbeta and 13 Jbeta primers. The assay was immunoSEQ multiplex PCR, and TCRdb's table has in-frame clones only and misses some. The sample records 150,000 to 180,000 clones, about 68% being singletons.

The sample was PBMCs. The TCR originated in a man younger than 45 in good health and CMV-seronegative. V usage is TRBV9 and J usage is TRBJ2-1; TRBD2 matches at 10 bases. The CDR3, as DNA: TGTGCCAGCAGCGTAGTAGCGGGGGGATACAATGAGCAGTTCTTC. It yields the protein CASSVVAGGYNEQFF. The full variable domain, its missing parts supplied by reference TRBV9 and TRBJ2-1, is DSGVTQTPKHLITATGQRVTLRCSPRSGDLSVYWYQQSLDQGLQFLIQYYNGEERAKGNILERFSAQQFPDLHSELNLSSLELGDSALYFCASSVVAGGYNEQFFGPGTRLTVL.